The present entry profiles one TCR beta chain with its context. The CDR3 runs to 14 residues. Germline CDR1 is MNHNY and CDR2 is SVGAGI (reference sequence). The V and J ends lost 3 bases and 8 bases respectively, with 13 bases between them. This record belongs to a study of cytomegalovirus exposure and HLA in healthy donors. The PCR contained 60 Vbeta and 13 Jbeta primers. Measured with immunoSEQ multiplex PCR; TCRdb has only the in-frame clones, and not every one. This sample has about 72,000 clones; 60% to 75% occur once, and the top ten carry about 20%. The chain has TRBV6-6 and TRBJ1-4, with D maybe TRBD1 (6 bases). Sequencing was carried out using PBMCs. The TCR sequence derives from a man aged 40-49 years in good health and CMV-seropositive. CDR3 nucleotide sequence: TGTGCCAGCAGTTATCGAGAAGGGGGAGAAAAACTGTTTTTT. This gives the protein CASSYREGGEKLFF.